This TCR beta chain was identified during a study of shared clonotypes between healthy human individuals. Whole-study results and caveats: Rarefaction showed sorted-subset sequencing was incomplete despite large depth.

Note on this clone: Its target is unknown.

Sequencing used immunoSEQ multiplex PCR; TCRdb keeps in-frame clones, though not all of them. The data hold under 850,000 clones, with around 92% observed a single time. CD45RO-negative cells were positively selected for CCR7, leaving out terminally differentiated effector memory CD45RA+ cells. The CDR3 loop spans 13 amino acids. The V and J ends lost 6 bases and 5 bases respectively, with 11 bases between them. Germline V gene lookup returns CDR1 MNHEY and CDR2 SMNVEV (reference sequence). The source is a man younger than 45 in good health. What was sequenced was naive CD8+ T cells sorted from blood. The chain is built from TRBV27 and TRBJ1-5; maybe TRBD1 (5 bases). The CDR3: CASRGRGDQPQHF. The CDR3 DNA is TGTGCCAGCAGGGGACGGGGGGATCAGCCCCAGCATTTT.